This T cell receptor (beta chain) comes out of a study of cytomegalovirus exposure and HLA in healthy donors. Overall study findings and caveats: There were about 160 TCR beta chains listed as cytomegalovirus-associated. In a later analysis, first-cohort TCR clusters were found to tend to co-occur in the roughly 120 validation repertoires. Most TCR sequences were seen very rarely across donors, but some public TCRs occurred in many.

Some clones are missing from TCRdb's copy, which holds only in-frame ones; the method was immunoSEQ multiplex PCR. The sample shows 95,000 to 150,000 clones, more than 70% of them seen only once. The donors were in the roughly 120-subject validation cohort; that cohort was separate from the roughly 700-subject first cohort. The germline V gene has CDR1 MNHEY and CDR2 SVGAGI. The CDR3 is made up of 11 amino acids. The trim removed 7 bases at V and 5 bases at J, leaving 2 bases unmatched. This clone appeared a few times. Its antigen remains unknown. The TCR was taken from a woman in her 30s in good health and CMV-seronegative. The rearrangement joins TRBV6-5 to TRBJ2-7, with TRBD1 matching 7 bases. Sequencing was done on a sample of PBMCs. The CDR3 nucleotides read TGTGCCAGCAACAGGGGAGACGAGCAGTACTTC. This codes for CASNRGDEQYF.